This TCR beta chain was obtained from a study of spatial heterogeneity in lung cancer. The sample holds many counts of this clonotype. MiXCR, run by TCRdb on the 5' RACE reads, gives a single entry per CDR3 protein. The sample yields some 20,000 distinct CDR3 sequences, about 3% seen once. As to time point: sample taken at primary tumor resection. Without sorting, whole RNA was sequenced from tumor, nontumor lung or frozen PBMC. The CDR3 runs 11 residues. The V end was cut by 0 bases, the J end by 7 bases, with 5 bases between. CDR1 is SGHNT, CDR2 YYREEE, per germline (reference sequence). The sequences come from PBMCs, collected at surgery. This sequence was found in a female donor with early-stage non-small cell lung cancer. V is TRBV5-4 and J is TRBJ2-7; D gene unclear. DNA of the CDR3: TGTGCCAGCAGCTTGGGGCCGGAGCAGTACTTC. Encoded protein: CASSLGPEQYF. The full variable domain, with the rest looked up from reference TRBV5-4 and TRBJ2-7, is ETGVTQSPTHLIKTRGQQVTLRCSSQSGHNTVSWYQQALGQGPQFIFQYYREEENGRGNFPPRFSGLQFPNYSSELNVNALELDDSALYLCASSLGPEQYFGPGTRLTVT.